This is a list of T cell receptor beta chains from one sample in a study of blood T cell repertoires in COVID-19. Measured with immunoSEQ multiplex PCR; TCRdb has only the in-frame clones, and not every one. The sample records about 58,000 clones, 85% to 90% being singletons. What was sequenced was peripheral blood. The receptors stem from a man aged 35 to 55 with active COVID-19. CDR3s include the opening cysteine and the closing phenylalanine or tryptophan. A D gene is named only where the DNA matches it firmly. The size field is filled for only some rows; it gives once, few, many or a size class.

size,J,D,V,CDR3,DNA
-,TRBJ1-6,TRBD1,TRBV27,CASKKPPTGARSSSYNSPLHF,TGTGCCAGCAAAAAACCCCCCACAGGGGCGCGCTCCAGCTCCTATAATTCACCCCTCCACTTT
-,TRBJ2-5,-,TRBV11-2,CASSPWTVEETQYF,TGTGCCAGCAGCCCTTGGACTGTCGAAGAGACCCAGTACTTC
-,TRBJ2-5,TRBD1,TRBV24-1,CATSVNRGAQETQYF,TGTGCCACCAGTGTAAACAGGGGGGCGCAAGAGACCCAGTACTTC
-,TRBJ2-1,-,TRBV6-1,CASSEETASYNEQFF,TGTGCCAGCAGTGAAGAAACAGCCTCCTACAATGAGCAGTTCTTC
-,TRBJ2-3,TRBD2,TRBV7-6,CASSLRTSGYTDTQYF,TGTGCCAGCAGCTTACGGACTAGCGGTTACACAGATACGCAGTATTTT
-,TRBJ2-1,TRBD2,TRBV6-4,CASTHKAGAYNEQFF,TGTGCCAGCACCCATAAAGCGGGAGCCTACAATGAGCAGTTCTTC
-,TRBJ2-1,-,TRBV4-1,CASSQDVRVLYNEQFF,TGCGCCAGCAGCCAAGATGTGAGGGTACTCTACAATGAGCAGTTCTTC
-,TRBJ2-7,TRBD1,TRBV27,CARPKRGTGVSYEQYF,TGTGCCAGACCCAAACGGGGGACAGGAGTCTCCTACGAGCAGTACTTC
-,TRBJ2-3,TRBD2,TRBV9,CASSVGSRLAGELTDTQYF,TGTGCCAGCAGCGTAGGGTCCCGACTAGCGGGAGAACTCACAGATACGCAGTATTTT
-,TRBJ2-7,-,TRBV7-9,CASNFRGNYEQYF,TGTGCCAGCAACTTTAGGGGGAACTACGAGCAGTACTTC
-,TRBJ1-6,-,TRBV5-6,CASSLVYRDNSPLHF,TGTGCCAGCAGCTTGGTTTACAGGGATAATTCACCCCTCCACTTT
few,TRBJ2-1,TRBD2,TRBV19,CASSPMGLPNEQFF,TGTGCCAGTAGTCCCATGGGACTACCGAATGAGCAGTTCTTC
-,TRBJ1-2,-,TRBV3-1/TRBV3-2,CASSLQGRANYGYTF,TGTGCCAGCAGCCTCCAGGGGAGGGCTAACTATGGCTACACCTTC
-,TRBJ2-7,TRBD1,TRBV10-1,CASSGPGQGVYEQYF,TGCGCCAGCAGTGGGCCGGGACAGGGGGTATACGAGCAGTACTTC
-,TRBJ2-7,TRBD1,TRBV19,CASSTRTPKRTGGTYEQYF,TGTGCCAGTAGTACTAGAACACCAAAAAGGACAGGGGGAACCTACGAGCAGTACTTC
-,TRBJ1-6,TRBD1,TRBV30,CAWSRVTGRNSPLHF,TGTGCCTGGAGTCGTGTGACAGGGCGTAATTCACCCCTCCACTTT
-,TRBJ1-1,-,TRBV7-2,CASSSPPRQGYTEAFF,TGTGCCAGCAGCTCCCCCCCCCGCCAGGGCTACACTGAAGCTTTCTTT
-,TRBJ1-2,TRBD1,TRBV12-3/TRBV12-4,CASSLGQGHGYTF,TGTGCCAGCAGTTTGGGACAGGGGCATGGCTACACCTTC
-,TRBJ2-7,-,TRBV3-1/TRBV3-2,CASSQDWRTASSYEQYF,TGTGCCAGCAGCCAAGATTGGCGGACTGCGAGCTCCTACGAGCAGTACTTC
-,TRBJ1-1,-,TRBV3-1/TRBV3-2,CASSQTGNTEAFF,TGTGCCAGCAGCCAGACTGGGAACACTGAAGCTTTCTTT
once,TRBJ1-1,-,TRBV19,CASRQASTEAFF,TGTGCCAGTAGGCAAGCGAGCACTGAAGCTTTCTTT
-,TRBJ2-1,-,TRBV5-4,CASSRRGTRETFPYNEQFF,TGTGCCAGCAGCCGAAGGGGAACGCGGGAAACATTTCCCTACAATGAGCAGTTCTTC
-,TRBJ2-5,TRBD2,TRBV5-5,CASTQIGGGEQETQYF,TGTGCCAGCACCCAAATTGGGGGAGGGGAACAAGAGACCCAGTACTTC
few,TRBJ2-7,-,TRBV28,CASSGPGDYLAYEQYF,TGTGCCAGCAGCGGCCCGGGCGACTATCTGGCCTACGAGCAGTACTTC
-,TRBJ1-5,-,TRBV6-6,CASSYGLNQPQHF,TGTGCCAGCAGTTACGGTCTAAATCAGCCCCAGCATTTT
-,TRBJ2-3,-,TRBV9,CASSTRDTEWDTQYF,TGTGCCAGCAGCACCCGGGACACGGAGTGGGATACGCAGTATTTT
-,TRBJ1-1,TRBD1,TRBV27,CASSPWDRVNTEAFF,TGTGCCAGCAGCCCTTGGGACAGAGTGAACACTGAAGCTTTCTTT
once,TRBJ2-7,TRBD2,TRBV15,CATSPGLGYEQYF,TGTGCCACCAGCCCGGGACTAGGGTACGAGCAGTACTTC
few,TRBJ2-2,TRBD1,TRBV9,CASSVVGQGNTGELFF,TGTGCCAGCAGCGTAGTGGGACAGGGGAACACCGGGGAGCTGTTTTTT
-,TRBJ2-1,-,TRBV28,CASSLQGIYNEQFF,TGTGCCAGCAGTCTTCAGGGAATATACAATGAGCAGTTCTTC
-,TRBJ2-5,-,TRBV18,CASSPTGIQETQYF,TGTGCCAGCTCACCTACAGGGATTCAAGAGACCCAGTACTTC
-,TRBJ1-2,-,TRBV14,CASSPQVGPSLYGYTF,TGTGCCAGCAGCCCCCAGGTCGGCCCGAGTCTCTATGGCTACACCTTC
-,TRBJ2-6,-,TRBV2,CASLRERTNSGANVLTF,TGTGCCAGCCTAAGGGAGCGGACTAACTCTGGGGCCAACGTCCTGACTTTC
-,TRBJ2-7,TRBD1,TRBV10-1,CASSESDRHEQYF,TGCGCCAGCAGTGAGTCGGACAGGCACGAGCAGTACTTC
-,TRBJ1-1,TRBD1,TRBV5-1,CASSLARQGGFTEAFF,TGCGCCAGCAGCTTGGCCAGGCAGGGGGGCTTCACTGAAGCTTTCTTT
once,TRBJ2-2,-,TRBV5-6,CASSRRGLIIGELFF,TGTGCCAGCAGCCGCCGTGGTCTAATCATCGGGGAGCTGTTTTTT
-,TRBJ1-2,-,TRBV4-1,CASSQAPADLAGGYTF,TGCGCCAGCAGCCAAGCTCCGGCGGATTTAGCCGGTGGCTACACCTTC